This is a list of T cell receptor beta chains from one sample in a study of blood T cell repertoires in COVID-19. Measured with immunoSEQ multiplex PCR; TCRdb has only the in-frame clones, and not every one. There are roughly 50,000 clones in the sample; roughly 87% occur only once, and 15% lies in the top ten. Sample: peripheral blood. Receptor source: a human donor with active COVID-19. The donor label of this sample is uncertain. Both conserved end residues are part of each CDR3. The D gene is left open where the match is weak. A row's size may be missing; if present it is once, few, many or a size class.

abundance: .
v_gene: TRBV6-1
j_gene: TRBJ1-3
d_gene: .
len: 13
CDR3nt: TGTGCCAGCAGTGAAACAGACAGGAACACCATATATTTT
CDR3aa: CASSETDRNTIYF

abundance: .
v_gene: TRBV28
j_gene: TRBJ2-3
d_gene: TRBD2
len: 15
CDR3nt: TGTGCCACCTGCGACGAAGCGGGGGGGGTAGATACGCAGTATTTT
CDR3aa: CATCDEAGGVDTQYF

abundance: .
v_gene: TRBV18
j_gene: TRBJ1-2
d_gene: TRBD1
len: 15
CDR3nt: TGTGCCAGCTCACCGCGGACAGGGGAGAACTATGGCTACACCTTC
CDR3aa: CASSPRTGENYGYTF

abundance: .
v_gene: TRBV5-8
j_gene: TRBJ2-5
d_gene: TRBD1
len: 15
CDR3nt: TGTGCCAGCAGCTCCCGACAGGGGCTCCATGAGACCCAGTACTTC
CDR3aa: CASSSRQGLHETQYF

abundance: .
v_gene: TRBV9
j_gene: TRBJ2-5
d_gene: TRBD2
len: 15
CDR3nt: TGTGCCAGCAGCGCCTTAGCGGGTACTCAAGAGACCCAGTACTTC
CDR3aa: CASSALAGTQETQYF

abundance: .
v_gene: TRBV4-3
j_gene: TRBJ2-7
d_gene: .
len: 15
CDR3nt: TGCGCCAGCAGCCAAGGGAGGGGCAGGAGGGACGAGCAGTACTTC
CDR3aa: CASSQGRGRRDEQYF

abundance: once
v_gene: TRBV2
j_gene: TRBJ1-3
d_gene: .
len: 14
CDR3nt: TGTGCCAGCAGTGAAGCTAGAGGGATGTACACCATATATTTT
CDR3aa: CASSEARGMYTIYF

abundance: .
v_gene: TRBV6-5
j_gene: TRBJ1-1
d_gene: .
len: 14
CDR3nt: TGTGCCAGCACTCTAGGCGGAGGGAACACTGAAGCTTTCTTT
CDR3aa: CASTLGGGNTEAFF

abundance: .
v_gene: TRBV7-2
j_gene: TRBJ2-2
d_gene: TRBD2
len: 14
CDR3nt: TGTGCCAGCAGCCCGCGGACTAGCCCCGGGGAGCTGTTTTTT
CDR3aa: CASSPRTSPGELFF

abundance: .
v_gene: TRBV11-2
j_gene: TRBJ2-1
d_gene: TRBD2
len: 14
CDR3nt: TGTGCCAGCGGACCGACTAGCGGTTACAATGAGCAGTTCTTC
CDR3aa: CASGPTSGYNEQFF

abundance: .
v_gene: TRBV7-2
j_gene: TRBJ2-7
d_gene: .
len: 10
CDR3nt: TGTGCCAGCAGACCCGTCTCCAGATACTTC
CDR3aa: CASRPVSRYF

abundance: .
v_gene: TRBV10-3
j_gene: TRBJ2-5
d_gene: TRBD1
len: 16
CDR3nt: TGTGCCATCAGTGGACGACAGGGCGGGTGGCAAGAGACCCAGTACTTC
CDR3aa: CAISGRQGGWQETQYF

abundance: once
v_gene: TRBV9
j_gene: TRBJ2-5
d_gene: TRBD2
len: 18
CDR3nt: TGTGCCAGCAGCCTCCCAAGGGTAGCGGGGGCCACGCAAGAGACCCAGTACTTC
CDR3aa: CASSLPRVAGATQETQYF

abundance: .
v_gene: TRBV19
j_gene: TRBJ1-3
d_gene: .
len: 14
CDR3nt: TGTGCCAGTAGTATTTTATTTACTGGAAACACCATATATTTT
CDR3aa: CASSILFTGNTIYF

abundance: .
v_gene: TRBV10-3
j_gene: TRBJ2-5
d_gene: TRBD2
len: 15
CDR3nt: TGTGCCATCAGCCCCGGGACTAGCATTCAAGAGACCCAGTACTTC
CDR3aa: CAISPGTSIQETQYF

abundance: few
v_gene: TRBV5-5
j_gene: TRBJ1-2
d_gene: TRBD1
len: 14
CDR3nt: TGTGCCAGCAGCTCCCGACAGGGGATCTATGGCTACACCTTC
CDR3aa: CASSSRQGIYGYTF

abundance: .
v_gene: TRBV5-1
j_gene: TRBJ1-1
d_gene: .
len: 14
CDR3nt: TGCGCCAGCAGTCCTCGCCTCACAGACACTGAAGCTTTCTTT
CDR3aa: CASSPRLTDTEAFF

abundance: .
v_gene: TRBV18
j_gene: TRBJ2-1
d_gene: .
len: 14
CDR3nt: TGTGCCAGCTCGCCAATGAGCTCCTACAATGAGCAGTTCTTC
CDR3aa: CASSPMSSYNEQFF

abundance: .
v_gene: TRBV6-2/TRBV6-3
j_gene: TRBJ2-2
d_gene: .
len: 14
CDR3nt: TGTGCCAGCAGTTACGGGGGGGCCACCGGGGAGCTGTTTTTT
CDR3aa: CASSYGGATGELFF

abundance: .
v_gene: TRBV11-2
j_gene: TRBJ2-5
d_gene: .
len: 15
CDR3nt: TGTGCCAGCAGTCGTTACGGGACACTCCAAGAGACCCAGTACTTC
CDR3aa: CASSRYGTLQETQYF

abundance: .
v_gene: TRBV3-1/TRBV3-2
j_gene: TRBJ1-2
d_gene: .
len: 17
CDR3nt: TGTGCCAGCAGCCAAGACAAACTCGCGGGCGAATCCTATGGCTACACCTTC
CDR3aa: CASSQDKLAGESYGYTF

abundance: .
v_gene: TRBV14
j_gene: TRBJ2-4
d_gene: .
len: 13
CDR3nt: TGTGCCAGCAGCCTAACGACAGTAAACATTCAGTACTTC
CDR3aa: CASSLTTVNIQYF

abundance: .
v_gene: TRBV7-3
j_gene: TRBJ2-2
d_gene: TRBD1
len: 21
CDR3nt: TGTGCCAGCAGCTTAGAGCCCCGCTGGTACCGGGACAGAGATAACACCGGGGAGCTGTTTTTT
CDR3aa: CASSLEPRWYRDRDNTGELFF

abundance: once
v_gene: TRBV29-1
j_gene: TRBJ2-7
d_gene: .
len: 11
CDR3nt: TGCAGCGTTGGCCTTAGCGGCGAGCAGTACTTC
CDR3aa: CSVGLSGEQYF

abundance: .
v_gene: TRBV19
j_gene: TRBJ2-5
d_gene: .
len: 13
CDR3nt: TGTGCCAGTAGTATTTCCAGGAAAGAGACCCAGTACTTC
CDR3aa: CASSISRKETQYF

abundance: .
v_gene: TRBV7-2
j_gene: TRBJ1-1
d_gene: .
len: 13
CDR3nt: TGTGCCAGCAGCCAGCAGGCCCCAACCGGAGCTTTCTTT
CDR3aa: CASSQQAPTGAFF

abundance: .
v_gene: TRBV25-1
j_gene: TRBJ2-1
d_gene: .
len: 12
CDR3nt: TGTGCCAGCAGTGATTCCCCCTATGAGCAGTTCTTC
CDR3aa: CASSDSPYEQFF

abundance: .
v_gene: TRBV2
j_gene: TRBJ2-3
d_gene: TRBD1
len: 17
CDR3nt: TGTGCCAGCAGTAGACATGGGACAGGGACACTTACAGATACGCAGTATTTT
CDR3aa: CASSRHGTGTLTDTQYF

abundance: .
v_gene: TRBV5-6
j_gene: TRBJ1-2
d_gene: .
len: 14
CDR3nt: TGTGCCAGCAGCTCGACGGACAGAAACTATGGCTACACCTTC
CDR3aa: CASSSTDRNYGYTF

abundance: .
v_gene: TRBV9
j_gene: TRBJ2-7
d_gene: .
len: 13
CDR3nt: TGTGCCAGCAGCGCCACCCCTGGGGGCGGAGGCGTCTTC
CDR3aa: CASSATPGGGGVF

abundance: once
v_gene: TRBV4-2
j_gene: TRBJ2-7
d_gene: .
len: 13
CDR3nt: TGTGCCAGCAGCCCCCGGGGTCGCGACGAGCAGTACTTC
CDR3aa: CASSPRGRDEQYF

abundance: .
v_gene: TRBV19
j_gene: TRBJ2-2
d_gene: TRBD1
len: 15
CDR3nt: TGTGCCAGTAGTAGACCAGGGGGTCGCACCGGGGAGCTGTTTTTT
CDR3aa: CASSRPGGRTGELFF

abundance: .
v_gene: TRBV2
j_gene: TRBJ2-3
d_gene: TRBD1
len: 15
CDR3nt: TGTGCCAGCAGTAGGGACAGGAGATCCACAGATACGCAGTATTTT
CDR3aa: CASSRDRRSTDTQYF

abundance: .
v_gene: TRBV2
j_gene: TRBJ2-3
d_gene: .
len: 13
CDR3nt: TGTGCCAGCAGCGGGGGTTTGACAGATACGCAGTATTTT
CDR3aa: CASSGGLTDTQYF

abundance: .
v_gene: TRBV5-1
j_gene: TRBJ2-3
d_gene: TRBD1
len: 14
CDR3nt: TGCGCCAGCAGGTTACAGGGGGCCACAGATACGCAGTATTTT
CDR3aa: CASRLQGATDTQYF

abundance: .
v_gene: TRBV4-2
j_gene: TRBJ2-7
d_gene: .
len: 16
CDR3nt: TGTGCCAGCAGCCAAGACGAGGAAAATCGCTCCTACGAGCAGTACTTC
CDR3aa: CASSQDEENRSYEQYF

abundance: .
v_gene: TRBV14
j_gene: TRBJ1-6
d_gene: .
len: 17
CDR3nt: TGTGCCAGCAGCCAAGTTCAGGGATCAATCTATAATTCACCCCTCCACTTT
CDR3aa: CASSQVQGSIYNSPLHF

abundance: .
v_gene: TRBV7-9
j_gene: TRBJ1-5
d_gene: .
len: 13
CDR3nt: TGTGCCAGCAGCTTAGGGTACAGTTATCCCCAGCATTTT
CDR3aa: CASSLGYSYPQHF

abundance: few
v_gene: TRBV3-1/TRBV3-2
j_gene: TRBJ1-1
d_gene: TRBD1
len: 15
CDR3nt: TGTGCCAGCAGCCAAGGGGACAGGGTGGTCACTGAAGCTTTCTTT
CDR3aa: CASSQGDRVVTEAFF

abundance: .
v_gene: TRBV5-8
j_gene: TRBJ1-2
d_gene: .
len: 12
CDR3nt: TGTGCCAGCAGCTTTAGTAGGAGCGGCTACACCTTC
CDR3aa: CASSFSRSGYTF

abundance: once
v_gene: TRBV21-1
j_gene: TRBJ1-2
d_gene: .
len: 11
CDR3nt: TGTGCCAGGACAGGGACCTATGGCTACACCTTC
CDR3aa: CARTGTYGYTF

abundance: .
v_gene: TRBV11-2
j_gene: TRBJ1-1
d_gene: TRBD1
len: 14
CDR3nt: TGTGCCAGCAGCCCACGACAGGGGGCCGGGAGAGCTTTCTTT
CDR3aa: CASSPRQGAGRAFF

abundance: once
v_gene: TRBV27
j_gene: TRBJ2-7
d_gene: TRBD1
len: 16
CDR3nt: TGTGCCAGCAGTTTAGGGGACAGCCTAGGCGTCTACGAGCAGTACTTC
CDR3aa: CASSLGDSLGVYEQYF

abundance: .
v_gene: TRBV6-5
j_gene: TRBJ1-6
d_gene: .
len: 16
CDR3nt: TGTGCCAGCAGTTACAACGCAGGATTAGGCAATTCACCCCTCCACTTT
CDR3aa: CASSYNAGLGNSPLHF

abundance: once
v_gene: TRBV9
j_gene: TRBJ1-1
d_gene: .
len: 14
CDR3nt: TGTGCCAGCAGCGTAGATAACGGGAACACTGAAGCTTTCTTT
CDR3aa: CASSVDNGNTEAFF

abundance: .
v_gene: TRBV7-3
j_gene: TRBJ2-5
d_gene: .
len: 15
CDR3nt: TGTGCCAGCAGCCTAAACAGGGGGGGCCAAGAGACCCAGTACTTC
CDR3aa: CASSLNRGGQETQYF

abundance: .
v_gene: TRBV4-2
j_gene: TRBJ1-5
d_gene: .
len: 16
CDR3nt: TGTGCCAGCAGCCAAGATATGGTAGGGGGCAATCAGCCCCAGCATTTT
CDR3aa: CASSQDMVGGNQPQHF